This T cell receptor (beta chain) was retrieved from a study of cytomegalovirus exposure and HLA in healthy donors. Study results and caveats: TCR beta V segments were, for the most part, productive about 87% or about 30% of the time in an earlier analysis.

The PCR made use of 60 Vbeta and 13 Jbeta primers. Sequencing was performed with immunoSEQ multiplex PCR; in TCRdb, only in-frame clones are kept and a portion is missing. The sample records about 250,000 clones, about 80% being singletons. CDR1 and CDR2 (germline): WSHSY, SAAADI. Trimming pared 3 bases from V and 3 bases from J, leaving 16 bases between. The CDR3 is 16 residues long. Concerning this clone: Its target is unknown.

This receptor was identified in a girl aged 2 to 10 in good health and CMV-seronegative. Sequences were obtained from PBMCs. V and J are TRBV10-2 and TRBJ2-3; D may be TRBD1 (6 bases). The CDR3 loop is CASSDVRDMATDTQYF. For the CDR3, the DNA is TGCGCCAGCAGTGACGTGAGGGACATGGCAACAGATACGCAGTATTTT.